The 9 T cell receptor beta chains below were found in one sample sequenced in a study of cytomegalovirus exposure and HLA in healthy donors. 60 Vbeta and 13 Jbeta primers were used in PCR. Assay used: immunoSEQ multiplex PCR; TCRdb lists only in-frame clones, some missing. The data hold some 200,000 clones, with more than 75% observed a single time. Sequencing was carried out using PBMCs. All receptors derive from a girl less than two years old in good health and CMV-seronegative.

This chain uses TRBV4-1 with TRBJ2-7, with D possibly TRBD1 on 6 matching bases. The CDR3 length is 14 residues. V dropped 3 bases and J dropped 2 bases, with 11 bases sitting between them. Germline V gene lookup returns CDR1 MGHRA and CDR2 YSYEKL. The CDR3 region has the DNA TGCGCCAGCAGCCATCCGACAGGTACCTACGAGCAGTACTTC. Encoded protein: CASSHPTGTYEQYF.

V gene TRBV21-1 combines with J gene TRBJ1-2; the D call TRBD1 from the table was never checked on the DNA. TRBV21-1 counts as a pseudogene. There are 15 residues in the CDR3. The CDR3 nucleotides read TGTGCCAGCAGCAGGGCGTGGGGCCTCAGATATGGCTACACCTTC. Protein sequence: CASSRAWGLRYGYTF.

V and J are TRBV9 and TRBJ2-3; D uncertain. This CDR3 has 15 residues. Trimming took 2 bases from V and 3 from J, leaving 13 bases between them. The germline gives CDR1 SGDLS, CDR2 YYNGEE. CDR3 in amino acids: CASSVRWRGTDTQYF. The CDR3 DNA follows: TGTGCCAGCAGCGTTCGGTGGCGCGGTACAGATACGCAGTATTTT. Full variable domain (outside the CDR3, taken from reference TRBV9 and TRBJ2-3): DSGVTQTPKHLITATGQRVTLRCSPRSGDLSVYWYQQSLDQGLQFLIQYYNGEERAKGNILERFSAQQFPDLHSELNLSSLELGDSALYFCASSVRWRGTDTQYFGPGTRLTVL.

The chain recombines TRBV18 with TRBJ2-5, with 10 nucleotides matching TRBD2. V was pared by 2 bases and J by 1 base, with 7 bases of the junction left unmatched. The CDR3 runs to 17 residues. The germline V gene has CDR1 KGHSH and CDR2 LQKENI. CDR3 nucleotide sequence: TGTGCCAGCTCACCAAGAGGACTAGCGGCTGCCCAAGAGACCCAGTACTTC. Translated: CASSPRGLAAAQETQYF. Variable domain in full (rest from reference TRBV18 and TRBJ2-5): NAGVMQNPRHLVRRRGQEARLRCSPMKGHSHVYWYRQLPEEGLKFMVYLQKENIIDESGMPKERFSAEFPKEGPSILRIQQVVRGDSAAYFCASSPRGLAAAQETQYFGPGTRLLVL.

This chain joins TRBV9 and TRBJ2-7, with 9 bases identical to TRBD1. The ends lost 2 bases at V and 5 bases at J; junction bases unmatched: 5. The CDR3 spans 14 residues. Germline-derived CDR1 and CDR2 are SGDLS and YYNGEE. CDR3 protein: CASSVGDRVHEQYF. DNA for the CDR3: TGTGCCAGCAGCGTTGGGGACAGGGTCCACGAGCAGTACTTC.

This clone was seen a handful of times. This rearrangement joins TRBV5-6 to TRBJ2-4; 7 nucleotides agree with TRBD1. CDR3 length: 14 amino acids. After removal of 0 bases from V and 4 bases from J, the junction contained 1 base not matched to a gene. In germline, CDR1 is SGHDT, CDR2 YYEEEE. The CDR3 DNA reads TGTGCCAGCAGCTTGGGACAGGGAAAAAACATTCAGTACTTC. Residues: CASSLGQGKNIQYF.

The chain joins TRBV21-1 to TRBJ2-2; the D call of TRBD1 is as the table states it, not checked on the DNA. TRBV21-1 is shown as a pseudogene. The CDR3 length is 16 residues. CDR3 nucleotide sequence: TGTGCCAGCAGCCCCGGGACAGGACCGAACACCGGGGAGCTGTTTTTT. Amino acid sequence: CASSPGTGPNTGELFF.

V gene TRBV7-9 combines with J gene TRBJ1-5; 11 bases fit TRBD1. This CDR3 comprises 18 residues. CDR1 is SEHNR, CDR2 FQNEAQ, per germline (reference sequence). Trimming took 4 bases from V and 1 from J; bases not matched to a gene: 9. CDR3 in amino acids: CASSYTGTGGLSNQPQHF. The CDR3 nucleotides read TGTGCCAGCAGCTATACAGGGACAGGGGGATTGAGCAATCAGCCCCAGCATTTT.

The J gene is TRBJ2-1, the V gene TRBV2; tentative D call: TRBD2 (6 bases). CDR3 length: 13 amino acids. CDR1 SNHLY and CDR2 FYNNEI come from the germline V gene. V dropped 7 bases and J dropped 10 bases, with 17 bases sitting between them. The CDR3 DNA follows: TGTGCCAGCAAGGAGTACGGGAGTGGGGAGCAGTTCTTC. The encoded protein is CASKEYGSGEQFF.